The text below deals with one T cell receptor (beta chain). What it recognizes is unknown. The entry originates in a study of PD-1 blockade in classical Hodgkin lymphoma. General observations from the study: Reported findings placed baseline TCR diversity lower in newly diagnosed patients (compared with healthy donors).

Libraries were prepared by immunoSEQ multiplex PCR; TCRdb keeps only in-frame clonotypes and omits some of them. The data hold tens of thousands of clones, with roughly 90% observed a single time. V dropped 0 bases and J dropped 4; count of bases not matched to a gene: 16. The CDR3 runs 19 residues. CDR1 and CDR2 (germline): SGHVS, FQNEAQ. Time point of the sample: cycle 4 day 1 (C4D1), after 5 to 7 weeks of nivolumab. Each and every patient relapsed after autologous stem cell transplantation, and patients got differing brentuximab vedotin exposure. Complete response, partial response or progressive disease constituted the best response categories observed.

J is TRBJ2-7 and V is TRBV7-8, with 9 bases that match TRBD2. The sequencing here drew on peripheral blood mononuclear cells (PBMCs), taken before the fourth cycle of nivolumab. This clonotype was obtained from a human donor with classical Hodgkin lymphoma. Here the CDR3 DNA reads TGTGCCAGCAGCTTAGCGTTTATAGCTAGAATAGCGGGAGATTACGAGCAGTACTTC. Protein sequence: CASSLAFIARIAGDYEQYF.